Detailed here is one T cell receptor beta chain. Its antigen is undetermined. Germline V gene data show CDR1 as SGHRS and CDR2 as YFSETQ. The CDR3 spans 14 residues. This record belongs to a study of monozygotic twins with inflammatory bowel disease. Study-wide findings and caveats: Repertoires of patients may have been made more variable by differing immunosuppressive treatments.

For each CDR3 protein, TCRdb gives one entry from its re-call of the 5' RACE reads, without DNA. This sample's table reports 300,000 to 400,000 distinct CDR3 sequences. The gene calls are TRBV5-1 and TRBJ2-7; TCRdb's assignment of TRBD1 cannot be checked, as there is no DNA. The sequencing sample was made of blood. This receptor was obtained from a human donor with ulcerative colitis or Crohn's disease, or a healthy co-twin of an affected twin (not recorded which). The CDR3 is CASSSREFPYEQYF.